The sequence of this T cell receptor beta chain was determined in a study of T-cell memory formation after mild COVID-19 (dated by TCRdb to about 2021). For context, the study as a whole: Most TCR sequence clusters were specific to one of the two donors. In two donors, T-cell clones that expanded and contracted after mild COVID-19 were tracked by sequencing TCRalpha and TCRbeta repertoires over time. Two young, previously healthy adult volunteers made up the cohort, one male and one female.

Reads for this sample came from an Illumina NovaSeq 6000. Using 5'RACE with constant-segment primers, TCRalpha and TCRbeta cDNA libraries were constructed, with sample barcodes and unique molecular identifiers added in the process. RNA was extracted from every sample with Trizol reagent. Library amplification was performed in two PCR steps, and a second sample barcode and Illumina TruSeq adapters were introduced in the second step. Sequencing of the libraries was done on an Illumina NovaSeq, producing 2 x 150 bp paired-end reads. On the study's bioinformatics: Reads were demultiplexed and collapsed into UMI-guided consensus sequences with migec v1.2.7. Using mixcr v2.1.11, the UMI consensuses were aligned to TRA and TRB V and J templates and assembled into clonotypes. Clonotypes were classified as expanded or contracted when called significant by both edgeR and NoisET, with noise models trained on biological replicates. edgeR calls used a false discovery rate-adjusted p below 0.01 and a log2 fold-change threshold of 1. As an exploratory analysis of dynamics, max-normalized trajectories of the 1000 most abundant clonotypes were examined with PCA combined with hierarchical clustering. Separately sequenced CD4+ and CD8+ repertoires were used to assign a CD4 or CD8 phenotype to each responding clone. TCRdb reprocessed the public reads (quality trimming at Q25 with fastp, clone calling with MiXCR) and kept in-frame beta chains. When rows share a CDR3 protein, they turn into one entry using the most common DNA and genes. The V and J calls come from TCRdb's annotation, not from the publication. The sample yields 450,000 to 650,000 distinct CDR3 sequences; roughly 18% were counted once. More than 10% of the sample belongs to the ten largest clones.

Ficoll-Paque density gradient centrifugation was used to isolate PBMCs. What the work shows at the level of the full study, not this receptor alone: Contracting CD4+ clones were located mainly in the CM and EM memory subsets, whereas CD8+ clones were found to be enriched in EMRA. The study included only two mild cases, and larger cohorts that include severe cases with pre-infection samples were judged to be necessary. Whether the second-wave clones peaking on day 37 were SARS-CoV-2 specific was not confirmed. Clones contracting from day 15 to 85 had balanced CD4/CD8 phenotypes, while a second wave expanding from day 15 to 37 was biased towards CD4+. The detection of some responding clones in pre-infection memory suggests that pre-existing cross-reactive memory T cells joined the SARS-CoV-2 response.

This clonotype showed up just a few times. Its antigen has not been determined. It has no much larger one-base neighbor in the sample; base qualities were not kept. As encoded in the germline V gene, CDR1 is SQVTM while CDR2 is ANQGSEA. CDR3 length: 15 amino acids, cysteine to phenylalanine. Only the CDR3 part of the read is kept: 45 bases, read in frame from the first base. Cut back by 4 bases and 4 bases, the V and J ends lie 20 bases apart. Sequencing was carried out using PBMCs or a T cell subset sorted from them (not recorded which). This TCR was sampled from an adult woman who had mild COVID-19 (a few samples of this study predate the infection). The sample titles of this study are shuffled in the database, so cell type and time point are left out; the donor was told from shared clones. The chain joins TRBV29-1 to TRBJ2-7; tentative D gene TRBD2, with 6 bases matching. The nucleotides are TGCAGCGTTGGGCGCGGCGCGGGCCGGGGGTACGAGCAGTACTTC. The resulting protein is CSVGRGAGRGYEQYF.